Listed here are 30 T cell receptor beta chains from one sample, sequenced in a study of T cell changes during pregnancy in multiple sclerosis. Assay: immunoSEQ multiplex PCR; the TCRdb copy retains only in-frame clones and omits some. This sample has 120,000 or so clones, with 85% to 95% found just once. The sequencing used peripheral blood, collected before pregnancy. These receptors originate from a female donor with multiple sclerosis, enrolled in a pregnancy study.

This clone has more than one count but fewer than ten. The genes are TRBV6-1 and TRBJ2-3; 9 bases map to TRBD1. Trimming at V came to 5 bases and at J to 2 bases, leaving 5 bases not matched to a gene. In germline, CDR1 is MNHNS, CDR2 SASEGT. CDR3 length: 15 amino acids. This chain's CDR3 is CASSHTGGITDTQYF. CDR3 coding DNA: TGTGCCAGCAGTCACACAGGGGGCATCACAGATACGCAGTATTTT.

The chain combines TRBV5-6 with TRBJ2-2, with a possible D match to TRBD1 (7 bases). Germline V CDR1 and CDR2: SGHDT, YYEEEE. This CDR3 contains 16 residues. V was cut by 4 bases and J by 6 bases, with 19 bases left in between. CDR3 sequence: CASSVRRDSHPGELFF. The CDR3 region has the DNA TGTGCCAGCAGCGTCCGGCGGGACAGCCATCCCGGGGAGCTGTTTTTT.

V and J are TRBV5-5 and TRBJ2-5; D not resolved. The J call is in doubt because the DNA end fits TRBJ2-7 better. The CDR3 has 12 residues. Germline-derived CDR1 and CDR2 are SGHKS and YYEKEE (reference sequence). In DNA, the CDR3 is TGTGCCAGCAGCTTTAGCACCTACGAGCAGTACTTC. Encoded protein: CASSFSTYEQYF.

The chain carries TRBV6-6 and TRBJ2-2; D may be TRBD2 (6 bases). From germline, CDR1 is MNHNY and CDR2 SVGAGI (reference sequence). Trimming removed 2 bases at V and 0 bases at J, with 10 bases between. CDR3 size: 16 residues. The CDR3 is CASSYRASANTGELFF. The CDR3 DNA follows: TGTGCCAGCAGTTACCGGGCTAGCGCGAACACCGGGGAGCTGTTTTTT.

This clone was seen only once. The V and J genes are TRBV5-1 and TRBJ2-2; D may be TRBD1 (6 bases). V was trimmed by 0 bases and J by 1 base, leaving 7 bases between them. The V gene's germline CDR1 is SGHRS and CDR2 YFSETQ. This CDR3 is built from 15 residues. CDR3 bases: TGCGCCAGCAGCTTGGGACAGGTGAACACCGGGGAGCTGTTTTTT. As protein: CASSLGQVNTGELFF.

In its sample, this clone was seen once. The chain employs TRBV2 and TRBJ2-5, with TRBD1 matching 9 bases. The J call is in doubt because the DNA end fits TRBJ2-7 better. Germline CDR1 SNHLY, CDR2 FYNNEI. The CDR3 totals 13 residues. CDR3 sequence (DNA): TGTGCCAGCAGCCCGGGACAGGGCCACGAGCAGTACTTC. This sequence encodes CASSPGQGHEQYF.

V and J are TRBV27 and TRBJ2-1; D gene uncertain. The CDR3 spans 15 residues. Germline-derived CDR1 and CDR2 are MNHEY and SMNVEV (reference sequence). The ends were cut back, 4 bases at V and 0 bases at J, with 10 bases in the middle. CDR3 region: CASSSTSSSYNEQFF. DNA of the CDR3: TGTGCCAGCAGTTCGACTTCCTCCTCCTACAATGAGCAGTTCTTC.

The chain has TRBV27 and TRBJ2-3; the match to TRBD1 covers 7 bases. The germline V gene has CDR1 MNHEY and CDR2 SMNVEV (reference sequence). The CDR3 contains 17 residues. Trimming took 0 bases from V and 2 from J; bases not matched to a gene: 8. CDR3 amino acids: CASSLSRLQGFTDTQYF. The CDR3 nucleotides read TGTGCCAGCAGTTTATCGCGGTTACAGGGGTTCACAGATACGCAGTATTTT.

The chain couples TRBV7-9 to TRBJ1-3; 7 bases agree with TRBD1. Germline CDR1 is SEHNR and CDR2 is FQNEAQ (reference sequence). CDR3 size: 14 residues. V lost 5 bases, J lost 8 bases, and 9 bases stayed unmatched. The CDR3, as DNA: TGTGCCAGCAGCGGTCCCAAGGGGGCATACACCATATATTTT. Its protein product is CASSGPKGAYTIYF.

The chain combines TRBV28 with TRBJ2-3, with TRBD2 identical over 7 bases. Germline CDR1 and CDR2: MDHEN and SYDVKM. V was pared by 5 bases and J by 1 base, with 12 bases of the junction left unmatched. This CDR3 spans 17 amino acids. The CDR3 DNA reads as TGTGCCAGCAGTCCTCTAGCGGCCCTATCTGGCACAGATACGCAGTATTTT. Protein sequence: CASSPLAALSGTDTQYF.

In this sample, this clone turned up once. This sequence joins TRBV18 and TRBJ1-2, with 7 bases fitting TRBD1. This CDR3 spans 14 amino acids. V trimming: 1 base; J trimming: 6 bases; junction bases outside the gene matches: 5. CDR1 and CDR2 (germline): KGHSH, LQKENI. In nucleotides, the CDR3 is TGTGCCAGCTCACCACTTCGACAGGGTGATGGCTACACCTTC. It codes for CASSPLRQGDGYTF.

This clone was seen only once. This chain joins TRBV5-4 and TRBJ2-1; D remains ambiguous. The CDR3 is 15 residues long. Trimming removed 0 bases at V and 1 base at J, with 8 bases between. The germline gives CDR1 SGHNT, CDR2 YYREEE (reference sequence). CDR3 bases: TGTGCCAGCAGCTTGGAACTTACTTCCTACAATGAGCAGTTCTTC. Translation gives CASSLELTSYNEQFF.

The V gene is TRBV19, the J gene TRBJ1-1, with a tentative D call TRBD1 (5 bases). Germline CDR1 is LNHDA and CDR2 is SQIVND (reference sequence). The CDR3 spans 15 residues. Deletions cut 6 bases from V and 0 bases from J, with 14 bases between. CDR3 sequence: CASSRGVTVNTEAFF. The CDR3 DNA is TGTGCCAGTAGCCGGGGGGTGACGGTGAACACTGAAGCTTTCTTT.

V gene TRBV10-2 combines with J gene TRBJ1-1, with D possibly being TRBD1 (5 bases). The CDR3 totals 12 residues. CDR1 and CDR2 from the germline V gene are WSHSY and SAAADI. Trimming left V 8 bases short and J 5 bases short, with 12 bases between. CDR3 sequence reads: CASGAPETEAFF. In DNA, the CDR3 is TGCGCCAGCGGGGCCCCAGAGACTGAAGCTTTCTTT.

The chain uses TRBV30 and TRBJ1-4; tentative D call: TRBD1 (6 bases). Trimming cost V 3 bases and J 0 bases, with 8 bases left between them. The CDR3 is made up of 14 amino acids. Germline-derived CDR1 and CDR2 are GTSNPN and SVGIG (reference sequence). CDR3 in amino acids: CAWRGAATNEKLFF. Written as DNA, the CDR3 is TGTGCCTGGAGGGGGGCAGCAACTAATGAAAAACTGTTTTTT.

The chain combines TRBV27 with TRBJ1-2; weak D call: TRBD1 (5 bases). This CDR3 has 16 residues. V was shortened by 4 bases and J by 3 bases, with 18 bases between the two germline ends. Looked up from germline, CDR1 is MNHEY and CDR2 is SMNVEV (reference sequence). This CDR3 is CASSSLFIPGDYGYTF. CDR3 DNA: TGTGCCAGCAGTTCCCTTTTTATCCCGGGGGACTATGGCTACACCTTC.

The chain links TRBV5-1 to TRBJ1-2; TRBD1 matches 8 bases. Germline CDR1 SGHRS, CDR2 YFSETQ. This CDR3 spans 15 amino acids. The V segment lost 5 bases and the J segment 2 bases; nucleotides outside the gene matches: 8. The CDR3 is CASRQTGAGNYGYTF. Here the CDR3 DNA reads TGCGCCAGCAGACAGACAGGGGCTGGGAACTATGGCTACACCTTC. Drawing the rest from reference TRBV5-1 and TRBJ1-2, the complete variable domain is KAGVTQTPRYLIKTRGQQVTLSCSPISGHRSVSWYQQTPGQGLQFLFEYFSETQRNKGNFPGRFSGRQFSNSRSEMNVSTLELGDSALYLCASRQTGAGNYGYTFGSGTRLTVV.

The genes are TRBV30 and TRBJ2-5; TRBD2 matches 9 bases. The CDR3 is 15 residues long. Germline V gives CDR1 GTSNPN, CDR2 SVGIG (reference sequence). The V and J ends lost 0 bases and 4 bases, in that order; junction bases with no gene match: 6. This CDR3 reads CAWSVGAGGVETQYF. The CDR3 bases are TGTGCCTGGAGTGTAGGTGCGGGGGGGGTAGAGACCCAGTACTTC.

The chain is built from TRBV21-1 and TRBJ2-2; the table's D call, TRBD2, was not checked against the DNA. TRBV21-1 is reported as a pseudogene. The CDR3 is made up of 17 amino acids. CDR3: CASSKLAGDSNTGELFF. The CDR3 DNA is TGTGCCAGCAGCAAACTAGCGGGGGACTCGAACACCGGGGAGCTGTTTTTT.

The rearrangement joins TRBV7-3 to TRBJ1-1; 12 nucleotides line up with TRBD1. The CDR3 consists of 15 residues. The V segment lost 1 base and the J segment 11 bases; nucleotides outside the gene matches: 8. CDR1 SGHTA and CDR2 FQGTGA come from the germline V gene. The CDR3 here is CASSLSGTGGLGAFF. CDR3 in DNA: TGTGCCAGCAGCTTAAGCGGGACAGGGGGCTTAGGGGCTTTCTTT.

V and J are TRBV19 and TRBJ2-1; 7 bases align to TRBD2. Germline-derived CDR1 and CDR2 are LNHDA and SQIVND (reference sequence). V lost 5 bases, J lost 7 bases, and 8 bases stayed unmatched. The CDR3 spans 14 residues. The CDR3 region is CASSPAGEGNEQFF. Written as DNA, the CDR3 is TGTGCCAGTAGTCCCGCGGGGGAAGGAAATGAGCAGTTCTTC.

The chain links TRBV18 to TRBJ2-5; TRBD1 is a possible D gene (5 bases). The V gene's germline CDR1 is KGHSH and CDR2 LQKENI. V was shortened by 8 bases and J by 5 bases, with 15 bases between the two germline ends. This CDR3 contains 13 residues. The CDR3 DNA sequence: TGTGCCAGCCTCTCCAGGGCCCAGGAGACCCAGTACTTC. Amino acids: CASLSRAQETQYF. Complete variable domain (other parts from reference TRBV18 and TRBJ2-5): NAGVMQNPRHLVRRRGQEARLRCSPMKGHSHVYWYRQLPEEGLKFMVYLQKENIIDESGMPKERFSAEFPKEGPSILRIQQVVRGDSAAYFCASLSRAQETQYFGPGTRLLVL.

The rearrangement uses TRBV2 and TRBJ1-2, with no clear D. CDR1 is SNHLY and CDR2 is FYNNEI in the germline V gene. CDR3 size: 15 residues. V was trimmed by 6 bases and J by 3 bases, leaving 17 bases between them. The CDR3 DNA reads TGTGCCAGCAGGGTCACAGCCGCCTCCGACTATGGCTACACCTTC. Its protein product is CASRVTAASDYGYTF.

The rearrangement links TRBV5-4 to TRBJ2-1; D perhaps matches TRBD2 (6 bases). CDR1 is SGHNT and CDR2 is YYREEE in the germline V gene (reference sequence). Deletions cut 1 base from V and 10 bases from J, with 15 bases between. This CDR3 comprises 14 residues. CDR3 DNA sequence: TGTGCCAGCAGCTTGTCGTCCTCGGGGGTCGAGCAGTTCTTC. Amino acids: CASSLSSSGVEQFF.

This clone was observed a single time. This chain connects TRBV6-4 to TRBJ2-2; 10 bases are a match to TRBD1. Germline CDR1 MRHNA, CDR2 SNTAGT. The CDR3 totals 15 residues. V was pared by 5 bases and J by 4 bases, with 4 bases of the junction left unmatched. The CDR3 protein is CASSSGTGVTGELFF. CDR3 coding DNA: TGTGCCAGCAGTTCCGGGACAGGGGTCACCGGGGAGCTGTTTTTT.

This sequence joins TRBV29-1 and TRBJ2-3, with 10 bases matching TRBD1. From germline, CDR1 is SQVTM and CDR2 ANQGSEA. J lost 5 bases, V lost 3 bases, and 5 bases had no gene match. The CDR3 length is 14 residues. In DNA, the CDR3 is TGCAGCGTTGAGGCGGGGACAGGGGTAGATACGCAGTATTTT. It specifies CSVEAGTGVDTQYF.

This sequence joins TRBV9 and TRBJ2-1; 9 nucleotides line up with TRBD2. This CDR3 is 15 amino acids long. Germline values: CDR1 SGDLS, CDR2 YYNGEE. V lost 4 bases to trimming and J lost 3 bases; unmatched junction nucleotides: 5. The DNA for the CDR3 is TGTGCCAGCAGCACCGATAGCGGGAGCTACAATGAGCAGTTCTTC. Protein: CASSTDSGSYNEQFF. Looking up the rest from reference TRBV9 and TRBJ2-1 gives the full variable domain: DSGVTQTPKHLITATGQRVTLRCSPRSGDLSVYWYQQSLDQGLQFLIQYYNGEERAKGNILERFSAQQFPDLHSELNLSSLELGDSALYFCASSTDSGSYNEQFFGPGTRLTVL.

A few counts support this clone. This chain links TRBV29-1 with TRBJ1-1, with a possible D match to TRBD1 (5 bases). Germline CDR1 reads SQVTM; CDR2 reads ANQGSEA. V gave up 3 bases and J gave up 0 bases, with 8 bases separating them. This CDR3 comprises 13 residues. CDR3 nucleotides: TGCAGCGTTGATCAGGGTTTGAACACTGAAGCTTTCTTT. Protein: CSVDQGLNTEAFF.

Here the CDR3 DNA reads TGTGCCAGCAGCTTGGGGGGCCGCTTAAGCGAGCAGTACTTC. Its protein is CASSLGGRLSEQYF. The V gene is TRBV5-5, the J gene TRBJ2-7; D may be TRBD1 (5 bases). Germline CDR1 is SGHKS and CDR2 is YYEKEE (reference sequence). This CDR3 has 14 residues. V lost 0 bases and J 6 bases, leaving 13 bases between the germline ends.

The chain recombines TRBV2 with TRBJ2-6; TRBD1 matches 10 bases. The CDR3 is made up of 18 amino acids. CDR1 SNHLY and CDR2 FYNNEI come from the germline V gene. Germline trimming cut 3 bases from V and 0 bases from J; bases unmatched to any gene: 5. CDR3 sequence: CASSDPGQGNSGANVLTF. CDR3 bases: TGTGCCAGCAGTGACCCGGGACAGGGGAACTCTGGGGCCAACGTCCTGACTTTC.